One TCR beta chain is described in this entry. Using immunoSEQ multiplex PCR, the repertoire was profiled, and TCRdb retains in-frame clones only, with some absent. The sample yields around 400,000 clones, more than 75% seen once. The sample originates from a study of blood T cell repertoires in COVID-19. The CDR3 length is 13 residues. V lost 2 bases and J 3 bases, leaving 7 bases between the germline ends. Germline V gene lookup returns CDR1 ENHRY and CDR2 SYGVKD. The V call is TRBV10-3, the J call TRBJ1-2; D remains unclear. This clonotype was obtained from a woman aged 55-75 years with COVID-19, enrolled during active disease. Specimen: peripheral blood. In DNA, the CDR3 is TGTGCCATCAGTGAGGTACTGGACTATGGCTACACCTTC. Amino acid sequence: CAISEVLDYGYTF.